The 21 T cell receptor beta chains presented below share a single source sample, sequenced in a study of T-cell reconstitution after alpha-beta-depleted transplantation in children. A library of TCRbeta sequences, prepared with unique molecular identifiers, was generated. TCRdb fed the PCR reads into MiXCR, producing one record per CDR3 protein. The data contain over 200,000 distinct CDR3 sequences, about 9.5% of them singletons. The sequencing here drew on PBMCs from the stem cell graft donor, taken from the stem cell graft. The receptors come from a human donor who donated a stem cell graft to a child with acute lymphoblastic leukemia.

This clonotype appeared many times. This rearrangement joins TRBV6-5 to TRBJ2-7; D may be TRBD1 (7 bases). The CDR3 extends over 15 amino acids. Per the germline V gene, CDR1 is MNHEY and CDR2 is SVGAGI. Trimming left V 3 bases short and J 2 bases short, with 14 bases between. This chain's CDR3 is CASSYGGGNPYEQYF. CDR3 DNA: TGTGCCAGCAGTTATGGAGGGGGCAACCCCTACGAGCAGTACTTC.

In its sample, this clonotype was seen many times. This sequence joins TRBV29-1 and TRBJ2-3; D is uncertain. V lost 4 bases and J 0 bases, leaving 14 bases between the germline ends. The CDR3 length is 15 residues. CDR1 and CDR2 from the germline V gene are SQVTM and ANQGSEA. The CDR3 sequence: CSVGGPTPSTDTQYF. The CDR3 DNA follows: TGCAGCGTTGGGGGTCCAACCCCTAGCACAGATACGCAGTATTTT.

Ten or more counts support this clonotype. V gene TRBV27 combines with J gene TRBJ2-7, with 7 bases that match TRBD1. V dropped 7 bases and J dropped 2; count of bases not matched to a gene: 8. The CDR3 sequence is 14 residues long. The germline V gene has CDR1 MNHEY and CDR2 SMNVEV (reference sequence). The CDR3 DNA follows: TGTGCCAGCAAGGGCAGGGGGTTTCCCTACGAGCAGTACTTC. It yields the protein CASKGRGFPYEQYF.

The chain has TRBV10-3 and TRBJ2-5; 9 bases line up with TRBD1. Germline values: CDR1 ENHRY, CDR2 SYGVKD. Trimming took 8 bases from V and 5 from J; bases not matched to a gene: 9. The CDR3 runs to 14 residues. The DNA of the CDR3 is TGTGCCATCGGATCTACAGGGGGCGAGGAGACCCAGTACTTC. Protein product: CAIGSTGGEETQYF.

The CDR3 coding sequence is TGCGCCAGCATAAATGGGGCGGAGCAGTTCTTC. Encoded protein: CASINGAEQFF. The chain couples TRBV5-1 to TRBJ2-1, with D maybe TRBD1 (5 bases). The germline gives CDR1 SGHRS, CDR2 YFSETQ. This CDR3 region has 11 residues. V was trimmed by 6 bases and J by 10 bases, leaving 11 bases between them.

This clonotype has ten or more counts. This CDR3 is CASSGIYGYTF. CDR3 coding DNA: TGTGCCAGCAGCGGCATCTATGGCTACACCTTC. The chain employs TRBV9 and TRBJ1-2; D ambiguous. The V gene's germline CDR1 is SGDLS and CDR2 YYNGEE. Trimming cost V 3 bases and J 4 bases, with 4 bases left between them. The CDR3 contains 11 residues.

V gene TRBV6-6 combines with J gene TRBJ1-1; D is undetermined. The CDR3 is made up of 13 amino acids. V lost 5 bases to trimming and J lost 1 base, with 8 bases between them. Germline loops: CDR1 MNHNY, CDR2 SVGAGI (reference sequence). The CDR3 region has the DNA TGTGCCAGCAGTCGTCTAGAGAACACTGAAGCTTTCTTT. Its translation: CASSRLENTEAFF.

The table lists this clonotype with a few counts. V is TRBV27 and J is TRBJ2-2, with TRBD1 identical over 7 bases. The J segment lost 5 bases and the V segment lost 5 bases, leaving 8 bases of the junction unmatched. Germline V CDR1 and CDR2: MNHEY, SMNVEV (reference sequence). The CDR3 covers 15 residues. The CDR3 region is CASSDKNRGTGELFF. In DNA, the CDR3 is TGTGCCAGCAGTGATAAAAACAGGGGTACCGGGGAGCTGTTTTTT.

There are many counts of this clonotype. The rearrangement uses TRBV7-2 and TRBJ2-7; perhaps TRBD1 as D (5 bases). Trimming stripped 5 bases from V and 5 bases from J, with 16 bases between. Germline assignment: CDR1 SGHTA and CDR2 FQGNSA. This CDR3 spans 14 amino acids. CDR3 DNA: TGTGCCAGCAGCCCATCCCAGGGATCGCACGAGCAGTACTTC. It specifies CASSPSQGSHEQYF.

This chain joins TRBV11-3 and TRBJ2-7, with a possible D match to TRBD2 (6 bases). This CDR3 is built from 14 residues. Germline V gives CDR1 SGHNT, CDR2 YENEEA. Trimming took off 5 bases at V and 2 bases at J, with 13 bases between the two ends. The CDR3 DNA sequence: TGTGCCAGCAGCGCGGGACTCCTTCCCTACGAGCAGTACTTC. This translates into CASSAGLLPYEQYF.

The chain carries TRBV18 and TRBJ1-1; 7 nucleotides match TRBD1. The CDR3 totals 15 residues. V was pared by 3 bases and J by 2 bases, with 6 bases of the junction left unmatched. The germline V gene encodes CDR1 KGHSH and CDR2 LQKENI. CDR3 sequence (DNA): TGTGCCAGCTCACCCCTGGGACAGACTAACACTGAAGCTTTCTTT. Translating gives CASSPLGQTNTEAFF.

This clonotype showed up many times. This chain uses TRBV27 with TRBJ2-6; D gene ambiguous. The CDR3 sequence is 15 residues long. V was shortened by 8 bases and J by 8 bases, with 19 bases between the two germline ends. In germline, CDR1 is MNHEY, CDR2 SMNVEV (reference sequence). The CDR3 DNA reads TGTGCCAGCCGTATCACGCTGAATACCCCCAACGTCCTGACTTTC. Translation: CASRITLNTPNVLTF.

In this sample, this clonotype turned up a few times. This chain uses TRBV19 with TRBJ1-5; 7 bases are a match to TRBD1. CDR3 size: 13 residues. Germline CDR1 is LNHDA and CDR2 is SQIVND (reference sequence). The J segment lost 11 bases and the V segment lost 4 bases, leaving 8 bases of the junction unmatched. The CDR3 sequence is CASSSRGARAQHF. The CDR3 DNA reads TGTGCCAGTAGTAGCAGGGGGGCTAGGGCCCAGCATTTT. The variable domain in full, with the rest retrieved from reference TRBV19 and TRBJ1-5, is DGGITQSPKYLFRKEGQNVTLSCEQNLNHDAMYWYRQDPGQGLRLIYYSQIVNDFQKGDIAEGYSVSREKKESFPLTVTSAQKNPTAFYLCASSSRGARAQHFGDGTRLSIL.

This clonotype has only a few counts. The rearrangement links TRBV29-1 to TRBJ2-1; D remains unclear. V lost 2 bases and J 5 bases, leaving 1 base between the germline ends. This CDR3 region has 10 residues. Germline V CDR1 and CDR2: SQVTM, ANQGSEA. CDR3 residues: CSVENNEQFF. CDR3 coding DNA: TGCAGCGTTGAAAACAATGAGCAGTTCTTC.

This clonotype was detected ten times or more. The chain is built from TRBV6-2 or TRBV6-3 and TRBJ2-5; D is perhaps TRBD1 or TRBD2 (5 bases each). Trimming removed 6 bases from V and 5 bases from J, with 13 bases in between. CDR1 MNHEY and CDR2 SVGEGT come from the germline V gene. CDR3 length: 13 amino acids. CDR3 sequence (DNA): TGTGCCAGCAGACTAGGGGCAGCCGAGACCCAGTACTTC. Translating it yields CASRLGAAETQYF.

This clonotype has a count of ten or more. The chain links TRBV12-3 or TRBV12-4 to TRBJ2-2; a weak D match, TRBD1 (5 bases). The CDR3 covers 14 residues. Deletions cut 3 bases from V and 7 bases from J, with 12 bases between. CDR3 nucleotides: TGTGCCAGCAGTTTGGAAGGGGCTGGCGGGGAGCTGTTTTTT. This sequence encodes CASSLEGAGGELFF.

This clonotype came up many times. DNA of the CDR3: TGTGCCATCAGCGACTCTTGGACTAGGGGGACCCTATCCTACGAGCAGTACTTC. This translates into CAISDSWTRGTLSYEQYF. J is TRBJ2-7 and V is TRBV10-3; D possibly corresponds to TRBD2 (7 bases). Germline V gene data show CDR1 as ENHRY and CDR2 as SYGVKD. V was cut by 6 bases and J by 1 base, with 25 bases left in between. This CDR3 is built from 18 residues.

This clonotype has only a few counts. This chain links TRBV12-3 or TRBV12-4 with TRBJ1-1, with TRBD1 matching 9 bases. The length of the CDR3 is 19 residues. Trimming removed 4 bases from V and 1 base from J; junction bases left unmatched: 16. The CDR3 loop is CASSWGVGTGKQGNTEAFF. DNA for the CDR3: TGTGCCAGCAGTTGGGGTGTAGGGACAGGGAAGCAGGGGAACACTGAAGCTTTCTTT.

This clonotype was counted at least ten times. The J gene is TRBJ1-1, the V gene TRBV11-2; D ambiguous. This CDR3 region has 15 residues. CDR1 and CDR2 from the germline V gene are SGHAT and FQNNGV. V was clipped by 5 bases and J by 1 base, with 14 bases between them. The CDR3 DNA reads TGTGCCAGCAGCAAACCAATTGAGGGGAACACTGAAGCTTTCTTT. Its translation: CASSKPIEGNTEAFF. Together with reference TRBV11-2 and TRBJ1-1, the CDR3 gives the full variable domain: EAGVAQSPRYKIIEKRQSVAFWCNPISGHATLYWYQQILGQGPKLLIQFQNNGVVDDSQLPKDRFSAERLKGVDSTLKIQPAKLEDSAVYLCASSKPIEGNTEAFFGQGTRLTVV.

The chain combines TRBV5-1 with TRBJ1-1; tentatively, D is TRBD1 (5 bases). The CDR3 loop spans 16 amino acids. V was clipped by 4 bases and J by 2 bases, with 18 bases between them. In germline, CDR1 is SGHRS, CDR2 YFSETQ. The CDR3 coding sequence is TGCGCCAGCAGCATGGGGGTGGGGTTGAGAAACACTGAAGCTTTCTTT. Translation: CASSMGVGLRNTEAFF.

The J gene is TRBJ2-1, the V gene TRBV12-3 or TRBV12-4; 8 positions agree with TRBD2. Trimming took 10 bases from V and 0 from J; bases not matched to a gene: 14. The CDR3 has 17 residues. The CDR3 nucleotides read TGTGCCACCCTAAGCGGGGGACAACCGAGCTCCTACAATGAGCAGTTCTTC. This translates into CATLSGGQPSSYNEQFF.